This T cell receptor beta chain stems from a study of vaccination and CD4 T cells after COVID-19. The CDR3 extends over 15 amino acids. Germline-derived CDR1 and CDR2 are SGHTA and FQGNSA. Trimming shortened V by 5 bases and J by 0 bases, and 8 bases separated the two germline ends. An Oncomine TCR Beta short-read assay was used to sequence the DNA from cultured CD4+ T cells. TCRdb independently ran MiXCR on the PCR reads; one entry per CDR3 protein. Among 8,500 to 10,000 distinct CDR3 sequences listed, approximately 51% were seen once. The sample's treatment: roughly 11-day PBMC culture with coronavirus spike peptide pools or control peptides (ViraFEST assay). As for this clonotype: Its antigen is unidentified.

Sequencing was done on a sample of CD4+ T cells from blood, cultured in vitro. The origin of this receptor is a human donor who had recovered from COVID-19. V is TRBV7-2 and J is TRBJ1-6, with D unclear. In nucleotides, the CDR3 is TGTGCCAGCAGCCTACAGAGCTCCTATAATTCACCCCTCCACTTT. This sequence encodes CASSLQSSYNSPLHF.